This is a list of T cell receptor beta chains from one sample in a study of OX40 agonist ivuxolimab in advanced cancers. The method was immunoSEQ multiplex PCR; TCRdb's version includes in-frame clones alone and lacks a portion of them. The sample contains 100,000 to 120,000 clones, approximately 89% of which appear only once. Sequenced here: CD4+ or CD8+ T cells sorted from blood, sampled in a trial of the OX40 agonist ivuxolimab. The receptors here all came from an adult with an advanced solid tumor such as melanoma, head and neck, liver or kidney cancer. Each CDR3 is given with its conserved first and last residue. The D gene is left open where the match is weak. Size tells how often a clone was seen (once, few, many) or the class of an expanded clone, and some rows leave it out.

D	size	V	J	DNA	CDR3
TRBD1	NA	TRBV19	TRBJ2-5	TGTGCCAGTAGTAGACAGGGAGAGCAAGAGACCCAGTACTTC	CASSRQGEQETQYF
NA	NA	TRBV4-1	TRBJ1-1	TGCGCCAGCAGCCAACCTGCAGGGTCTCTGAACACTGAAGCTTTCTTT	CASSQPAGSLNTEAFF
NA	NA	TRBV30	TRBJ2-1	TGTGCCTGGAGTGTATGGGGGGACAATGAGCAGTTCTTC	CAWSVWGDNEQFF
NA	NA	TRBV5-8	TRBJ1-5	TGTGCCAGCAGCTTGAGAGATCAGCCCCAGCATTTT	CASSLRDQPQHF
NA	NA	TRBV19	TRBJ2-3	TGTGCCAGTGGGAGCACAGATACGCAGTATTTT	CASGSTDTQYF
TRBD2	NA	TRBV18	TRBJ2-1	TGTGCCAGCTCACCACCGGAGCGGGGGGGCAAGGATGAGCAGTTCTTC	CASSPPERGGKDEQFF
NA	NA	TRBV7-2	TRBJ2-7	TGTGCCAGCAGCCCCGGGACACCTTCCTACGAGCAGTACTTC	CASSPGTPSYEQYF
NA	once	TRBV7-2	TRBJ1-1	TGTGCCAGCAGCTTACGGGGGCGCGGTATAGAAGCTTTCTTT	CASSLRGRGIEAFF
TRBD1	few	TRBV5-1	TRBJ1-2	TGCGCCAGCAGCACGTCGTCCGGGACAGGGAAGGGCTACACCTTC	CASSTSSGTGKGYTF
NA	NA	TRBV5-4	TRBJ1-1	TGTGCCAGCAGCCGAGGCCTGGGAGGGAACACTGAAGCTTTCTTT	CASSRGLGGNTEAFF
NA	NA	TRBV18	TRBJ1-4	TGTGCCAGCTCACCACCGGGGTATGAAAAACTGTTTTTT	CASSPPGYEKLFF
NA	NA	TRBV7-9	TRBJ1-1	TGTGCCAGCAGTTTGACACCGACCACTGAAGCTTTCTTT	CASSLTPTTEAFF
NA	NA	TRBV5-4	TRBJ2-1	TGTGCCAGCAGCTCTATGGATGAGCAGTTCTTC	CASSSMDEQFF
NA	NA	TRBV5-1	TRBJ2-2	TGCGCCAGCAGCTTGGAGTGGGGGACCGGGGAGCTGTTTTTT	CASSLEWGTGELFF
TRBD2	NA	TRBV27	TRBJ2-2	TGTGCCAGCAGTTTAGTGGGCCCTAGCGGATCTACCGGGGAGCTGTTTTTT	CASSLVGPSGSTGELFF